In its sample, the clone carrying this TCR beta chain was seen once. Only in-frame clones appear in the TCRdb table, and some are missing; sequencing was by immunoSEQ multiplex PCR. The table shows 2 million to 2.5 million clones, with about 90% occurring only once. These data come from a study of shared clonotypes between healthy human individuals. Germline V CDR1 and CDR2: SGHRS, YFSETQ. This CDR3 has 14 residues. Trimming at V came to 6 bases and at J to 7 bases, leaving 9 bases not matched to a gene. The chain uses TRBV5-1 and TRBJ2-1; 8 bases are shared with TRBD2. The sample taken for sequencing was naive CD4+ T cells from PBMCs. Subset in this sample: CD45RA+ positively selected. This TCR derives from a man aged 18 to 30 in good health. Some clones in this sample may be carry-over from other donors' samples. The CDR3 bases are TGCGCCAGCAAGCCAGCGGGAGCAAGGAATGAGCAGTTCTTC. Amino acid sequence: CASKPAGARNEQFF.